The next 25 T cell receptor beta chains were all read from a single sample in a study of T cells in Graves' hyperthyroidism and ophthalmopathy. RNA transcripts gave rise to amplified TCR beta CDR3 regions. A set of HTBI primers served as the primers for a first-round RT-PCR of the TCR CDR3. One entry per CDR3 protein, called by TCRdb with MiXCR from the multiplex PCR reads. The sample holds roughly 630,000 distinct CDR3 sequences, 15% to 18% seen once. The sequenced sample consisted of blood. The receptors were gathered from a woman aged 25 to 45 with Graves' hyperthyroidism.

This clonotype was counted at least ten times. The CDR3 nucleotides are TGTGCCAGCAGCCCAACTAGCGGGGGCTATGAGCAGTTCTTC. It is translated as CASSPTSGGYEQFF. The rearrangement links TRBV11-3 to TRBJ2-1; 11 nucleotides line up with TRBD2. This CDR3 is built from 14 residues. The germline V gene encodes CDR1 SGHNT and CDR2 YENEEA. The ends lost 5 bases at V and 8 bases at J; junction bases unmatched: 5.

This clonotype was counted only a few times. The chain couples TRBV6-1 to TRBJ1-2; D may be TRBD1 (5 bases). This CDR3 has 16 residues. The V gene lost 6 bases and the J gene lost 8 bases, with 25 bases spanning the gap. Germline lookup yields CDR1 MNHNS and CDR2 SASEGT. CDR3 region: CASRTGTHAPFGGYTF. The CDR3 region has the DNA TGTGCCAGCAGGACCGGGACCCACGCGCCCTTTGGCGGCTACACCTTC.

This clonotype was detected ten times or more. The chain carries TRBV12-3 or TRBV12-4 and TRBJ2-1, with 9 bases fitting TRBD1. The CDR3 extends over 15 amino acids. Trimming removed 5 bases from V and 15 bases from J; junction bases left unmatched: 17. The chain's CDR3 is CASSLRTGALIGMFF. CDR3 in DNA: TGTGCCAGCAGTCTCCGGACAGGGGCCCTAATAGGGATGTTCTTC.

This clonotype was detected only once. The chain links TRBV12-3 or TRBV12-4 to TRBJ2-2; 8 bases align to TRBD2. V dropped 5 bases and J dropped 7; count of bases not matched to a gene: 9. The CDR3 extends over 15 amino acids. Here the CDR3 DNA reads TGTGCCAGCAGTAACAGCGGGAGCCGGAGCGGGGAGCTGTTTTTT. Translation: CASSNSGSRSGELFF.

The sample holds many counts of this clonotype. This chain links TRBV12-5 with TRBJ2-7; D is uncertain. Germline V gene data show CDR1 as LGHNT and CDR2 as FRNRAP. With 7 bases removed from V and 0 bases from J, the gap between germline ends came to 19 bases. The CDR3 consists of 16 residues. The DNA for the CDR3 is TGTGCTAGTGCCCGGATACTGGGGTTAGGCTCCTACGAGCAGTACTTC. Translated, it gives CASARILGLGSYEQYF.

V is TRBV27 and J is TRBJ1-2; D gene unclear. There are 13 residues in the CDR3. CDR1 MNHEY and CDR2 SMNVEV come from the germline V gene (reference sequence). The germline V and J ends were trimmed by 6 bases and 8 bases, with 16 bases remaining between them. The DNA for the CDR3 is TGTGCCAGCAGCTACACGTCAGGTCACGGCTACACCTTC. Its translation is CASSYTSGHGYTF.

The rearrangement joins TRBV19 to TRBJ2-3, with D perhaps TRBD1 (5 bases). The CDR3 extends over 14 amino acids. V lost 11 bases, J lost 1 base, and 16 bases lay in between. Germline V gives CDR1 LNHDA, CDR2 SQIVND (reference sequence). The CDR3 here is CASKRGSGTDTQYF. The DNA for the CDR3 is TGTGCCTCCAAAAGGGGAAGCGGCACAGATACGCAGTATTTT.

This clonotype was recorded a few times. This chain joins TRBV5-1 and TRBJ2-3; 11 nucleotides align to TRBD2. Germline CDR1 SGHRS, CDR2 YFSETQ. The junction had 9 bases not matched to a gene; V was cut back by 0 bases and J by 0 bases. The CDR3 is made up of 19 amino acids. CDR3 loop: CASSLVRKTSGESTDTQYF. CDR3 bases: TGCGCCAGCAGCTTGGTTCGGAAGACTAGCGGGGAAAGCACAGATACGCAGTATTTT. The variable domain in full, with the rest retrieved from reference TRBV5-1 and TRBJ2-3, is KAGVTQTPRYLIKTRGQQVTLSCSPISGHRSVSWYQQTPGQGLQFLFEYFSETQRNKGNFPGRFSGRQFSNSRSEMNVSTLELGDSALYLCASSLVRKTSGESTDTQYFGPGTRLTVL.

This clonotype was picked up a small number of times. The rearrangement joins TRBV7-3 to TRBJ2-3; D possibly corresponds to TRBD2 (6 bases). Between the trimmed V and J ends, which lost 2 bases and 0 bases, there was a span of 15 bases. Germline V CDR1 and CDR2: SGHTA, FQGTGA. The CDR3 runs 17 residues. CDR3 in DNA: TGTGCCAGCAGCTTAGCGGGTCTGGGGACTAGCACAGATACGCAGTATTTT. Translation gives CASSLAGLGTSTDTQYF.

This rearrangement joins TRBV28 to TRBJ2-3; the D is unclear. The CDR3 loop spans 12 amino acids. In germline, CDR1 is MDHEN, CDR2 SYDVKM. V lost 5 bases to trimming and J lost 6 bases, with 9 bases between them. In nucleotides, the CDR3 is TGTGCCAGCAGTGAATCAAGGGATACGCAGTATTTT. Translation gives CASSESRDTQYF. Drawing the rest from reference TRBV28 and TRBJ2-3, the complete variable domain is DVKVTQSSRYLVKRTGEKVFLECVQDMDHENMFWYRQDPGLGLRLIYFSYDVKMKEKGDIPEGYSVSREKKERFSLILESASTNQTSMYLCASSESRDTQYFGPGTRLTVL.

This clonotype has only a few counts. The chain links TRBV29-1 to TRBJ1-5, with TRBD1 identical over 7 bases. CDR1 SQVTM and CDR2 ANQGSEA come from the germline V gene. V was pared by 4 bases and J by 2 bases, with 2 bases of the junction left unmatched. The CDR3 consists of 13 residues. Here the CDR3 DNA reads TGCAGCGTTGTAACAGGGGGCAATCAGCCCCAGCATTTT. This translates into CSVVTGGNQPQHF.

Many counts were recorded for this clonotype. V gene TRBV5-1 combines with J gene TRBJ2-2, with D tentatively TRBD2 (5 bases). Germline CDR1 SGHRS, CDR2 YFSETQ. Trimming pared 1 base from V and 1 base from J, leaving 11 bases between. The CDR3 spans 16 residues. In DNA form, the CDR3 reads TGCGCCAGCAGCTTGCAGAGGGCTGGGAACACCGGGGAGCTGTTTTTT. Protein product: CASSLQRAGNTGELFF.

This clonotype was observed many times. This rearrangement joins TRBV20-1 to TRBJ2-1; TRBD2 aligns across 8 bases. Germline assignment: CDR1 DFQATT and CDR2 SNEGSKA (reference sequence). V was clipped by 2 bases and J by 15 bases; unmatched bases: 21. The CDR3 is made up of 16 amino acids. The CDR3 nucleotides read TGCAGTGCTAGAACCCGGCCTGAGATTAGCGGGAACTCCGGGTTCTTC. This gives the protein CSARTRPEISGNSGFF.

This clonotype was observed at least ten times. V and J are TRBV12-3 or TRBV12-4 and TRBJ1-3, with D uncertain. Trimming cost V 4 bases and J 4 bases, with 29 bases left between them. The CDR3 has 20 amino acids. DNA for the CDR3: TGTGCCAGCAGTTCCCGGATCGTTGCCCGGGTAGGCGTACTGGGAAACACCATATATTTT. Protein product: CASSSRIVARVGVLGNTIYF.

At least ten counts were recorded for this clonotype. The V call is TRBV27, the J call TRBJ1-6; no reliable D call. The germline V and J ends were trimmed by 5 bases and 10 bases, with 15 bases remaining between them. The CDR3 has 14 residues. Germline V lookup: CDR1 MNHEY, CDR2 SMNVEV (reference sequence). DNA of the CDR3: TGTGCCAGCAGTCTCGCCAGGTCGGGCTCACCCCTCCACTTT. It encodes CASSLARSGSPLHF.

This clonotype showed up many times. The chain links TRBV20-1 to TRBJ1-4, with 11 bases that match TRBD1. The CDR3 covers 13 residues. V dropped 5 bases and J dropped 8; count of bases not matched to a gene: 4. Germline CDR1 and CDR2: DFQATT and SNEGSKA (reference sequence). Here the CDR3 reads CSAGQGAMEKLFF. The CDR3 DNA reads as TGCAGTGCTGGACAGGGGGCAATGGAAAAACTGTTTTTT.

The chain links TRBV6-2 or TRBV6-3 to TRBJ2-2; unclear D gene. The V gene lost 7 bases and the J gene lost 1 base, with 10 bases spanning the gap. Germline V gives CDR1 MNHEY, CDR2 SVGEGT. The CDR3 is made up of 14 amino acids. The chain's CDR3 is CASTGRKNTGELFF. DNA of the CDR3: TGTGCCAGCACAGGACGGAAGAACACCGGGGAGCTGTTTTTT.

The table lists this clonotype with many counts. The chain carries TRBV12-3 or TRBV12-4 and TRBJ2-4; 13 bases map to TRBD2. Trimming took 6 bases from V and 0 from J; bases not matched to a gene: 14. The CDR3 extends over 20 amino acids. As DNA, the CDR3 is TGTGCCAGCAGACCATCACAACTAGCGGGAGGGCCTCTAGCCAAAAACATTCAGTACTTC. It is translated as CASRPSQLAGGPLAKNIQYF.

This clonotype appeared a few times. The V and J genes are TRBV5-1 and TRBJ2-1; the D gene is possibly TRBD1 (5 bases). Germline lookup yields CDR1 SGHRS and CDR2 YFSETQ. V lost 3 bases, J lost 8 bases, and 12 bases lay in between. This CDR3 contains 13 residues. The CDR3 region has the DNA TGCGCCAGCAGCTACGGGCAGGGCTATGAGCAGTTCTTC. Amino acid sequence: CASSYGQGYEQFF. The full variable domain, completed using reference TRBV5-1 and TRBJ2-1, is KAGVTQTPRYLIKTRGQQVTLSCSPISGHRSVSWYQQTPGQGLQFLFEYFSETQRNKGNFPGRFSGRQFSNSRSEMNVSTLELGDSALYLCASSYGQGYEQFFGPGTRLTVL.

This clonotype was recorded many times. This chain uses TRBV24-1 with TRBJ1-1; TRBD1 might be the D (5 bases). Germline V gene lookup returns CDR1 KGHDR and CDR2 SFDVKD. CDR3 length: 14 residues. The V gene lost 7 bases and the J gene lost 0 bases, with 11 bases spanning the gap. The CDR3 DNA sequence: TGTGCCACCAGAAGCACAGGCATGAACACTGAAGCTTTCTTT. Translation: CATRSTGMNTEAFF.

This clonotype turned up a few times. The chain has TRBV14 and TRBJ2-3; TRBD2 aligns across 9 bases. CDR1 is SGHDN and CDR2 is FVKESK in the germline V gene. CDR3 length equals 16 residues. V lost 0 bases and J lost 4; bases outside the gene matches: 5. CDR3 loop: CASSQDPGLASDTQYF. CDR3 DNA sequence: TGTGCCAGCAGCCAAGATCCCGGACTAGCGTCAGATACGCAGTATTTT.

This clonotype has only a few counts. A much larger clone lies a single base off, so this may be a read error. The chain couples TRBV12-3 or TRBV12-4 to TRBJ1-1; D is perhaps TRBD1 (5 bases). CDR3 length: 14 amino acids. V lost 6 bases, J lost 3 bases, and 14 bases lay in between. The CDR3 DNA follows: TGTGCCAGCAGATACTCCCGACAGTACACTGAAGCTTTCTTT. Translation: CASRYSRQYTEAFF.

This chain links TRBV29-1 with TRBJ2-1, with D uncertain. Looked up from germline, CDR1 is SQVTM and CDR2 is ANQGSEA. The CDR3 extends over 11 amino acids. V gave up 5 bases and J gave up 7 bases, with 9 bases separating them. This CDR3 reads CSVRSTNEQFF. The CDR3 region has the DNA TGCAGCGTTAGGAGTACAAATGAGCAGTTCTTC.

This clonotype was detected a few times. The chain couples TRBV20-1 to TRBJ2-3; 8 bases match TRBD2. V lost 5 bases and J lost 3; bases outside the gene matches: 10. CDR3 length equals 15 residues. Germline V lookup: CDR1 DFQATT, CDR2 SNEGSKA (reference sequence). CDR3 sequence: CSAPLGAGVTDTQYF. The CDR3 region has the DNA TGCAGTGCTCCCTTGGGAGCGGGAGTTACAGATACGCAGTATTTT.

This sequence joins TRBV11-2 and TRBJ2-2, with D perhaps matching TRBD1 (6 bases). This CDR3 contains 15 residues. V was clipped by 5 bases and J by 4 bases, with 14 bases between them. Germline V gene lookup returns CDR1 SGHAT and CDR2 FQNNGV. As DNA, the CDR3 is TGTGCCAGCAGCCCGACAGGAGCCCCCACCGGGGAGCTGTTTTTT. Translated, it gives CASSPTGAPTGELFF.